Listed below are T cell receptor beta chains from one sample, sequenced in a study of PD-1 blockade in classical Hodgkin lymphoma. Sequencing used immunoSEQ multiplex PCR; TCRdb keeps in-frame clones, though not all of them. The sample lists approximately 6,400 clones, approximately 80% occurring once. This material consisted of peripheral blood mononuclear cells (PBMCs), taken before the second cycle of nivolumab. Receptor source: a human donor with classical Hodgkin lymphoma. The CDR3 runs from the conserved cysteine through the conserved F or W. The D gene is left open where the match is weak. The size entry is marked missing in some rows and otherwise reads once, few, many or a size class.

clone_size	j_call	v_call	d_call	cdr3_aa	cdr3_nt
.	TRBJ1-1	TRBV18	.	CASSPPTFDREGANTEAFF	TGTGCCAGCTCACCACCGACTTTCGATAGGGAGGGCGCGAACACTGAAGCTTTCTTT
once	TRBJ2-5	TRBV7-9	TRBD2	CASSSLSGRIRETQYF	TGTGCCAGCAGCTCCCTTAGCGGGAGGATTAGAGAGACCCAGTACTTC
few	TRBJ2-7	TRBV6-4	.	CASSYSTTAGYEQYF	TGTGCCAGCAGTTACTCGACGACAGCCGGTTACGAGCAGTACTTC
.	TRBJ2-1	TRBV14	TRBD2	CASSLAGGAYNEQFF	TGTGCCAGCAGCCTAGCGGGAGGGGCTTACAATGAGCAGTTCTTC
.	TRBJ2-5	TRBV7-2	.	CASSSGAARLYQETQYF	TGTGCCAGCAGCTCAGGAGCAGCCAGGCTGTACCAAGAGACCCAGTACTTC
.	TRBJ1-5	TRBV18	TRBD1	CASSSQGGSNQPQHF	TGTGCCAGCTCATCCCAGGGGGGGAGCAATCAGCCCCAGCATTTT
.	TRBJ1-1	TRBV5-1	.	CASSLVFGQVNTEAFF	TGCGCCAGCAGCTTGGTGTTCGGGCAGGTGAACACTGAAGCTTTCTTT
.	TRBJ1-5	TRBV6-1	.	CASSVYNNQPQHF	TGTGCCAGCAGTGTTTACAATAATCAGCCCCAGCATTTT
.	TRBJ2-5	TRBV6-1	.	CASRVTTGETQYF	TGTGCCAGCAGGGTAACGACCGGGGAGACCCAGTACTTC
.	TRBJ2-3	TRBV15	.	CATSRDPVGEWTDTQYF	TGTGCCACCAGCAGAGATCCGGTGGGAGAGTGGACAGATACGCAGTATTTT
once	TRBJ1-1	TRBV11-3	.	CASSFYQNTEAFF	TGTGCCAGCAGCTTTTACCAGAACACTGAAGCTTTCTTT
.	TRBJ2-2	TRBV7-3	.	CASSPYGTGELFF	TGTGCCAGCAGCCCGTACGGCACCGGGGAGCTGTTTTTT
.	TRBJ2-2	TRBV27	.	CASSFFGLANTGELFF	TGTGCCAGCAGTTTTTTTGGGCTAGCGAACACCGGGGAGCTGTTTTTT
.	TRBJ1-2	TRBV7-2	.	CASTRVQYGYTF	TGTGCCAGTACCAGGGTGCAGTATGGCTACACCTTC
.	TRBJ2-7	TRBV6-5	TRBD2	CASTNSWGGSYEQYF	TGTGCCAGCACTAACTCATGGGGGGGGTCCTACGAGCAGTACTTC
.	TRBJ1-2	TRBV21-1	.	CASSTTGTGYGYTF	TGTGCCAGCAGCACGACCGGGACAGGCTATGGCTACACCTTC
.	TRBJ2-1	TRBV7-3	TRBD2	CASSDGTSGIDEQFF	TGTGCCAGCAGCGACGGGACTAGCGGGATTGATGAGCAGTTCTTC
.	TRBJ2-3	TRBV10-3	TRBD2	CAISSPTSGLADTQYF	TGTGCCATCAGTTCTCCTACTAGCGGGTTAGCAGATACGCAGTATTTT
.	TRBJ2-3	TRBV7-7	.	CASSAPGADTQYF	TGTGCTAGCAGCGCCCCGGGGGCAGATACGCAGTATTTT